The clone carrying this TCR beta chain was picked up many times. The antigen is not known. This record belongs to a study of neurological immune-mediated disorders. Findings and limits, study-wide: HTLV-1-associated myelopathy had the most TCR clonal expansion, whereas multiple sclerosis had the least (lower than in healthy controls).

By 5'RACE with 10-nucleotide random UMIs, the cDNA was made. Every sequencing run returned over 190 million TCR-beta sequences, which were derived from 15-18 subjects. TCRdb re-analysed the 5' RACE reads in MiXCR, keeping a single row per CDR3 protein. The table lists roughly 36,000 distinct CDR3 sequences, less than 9% of them singletons, with just over 5.5% in the top ten. V was shortened by 2 bases and J by 4 bases, with 12 bases between the two germline ends. The germline CDR1 and CDR2 sequences are DFQATT and SNEGSKA (reference sequence). The CDR3 spans 13 residues. V is TRBV20-1 and J is TRBJ2-7; D gene unclear. The TCR comes from a man aged 50-59 years in good health. Sequencing was carried out using CD4+ T cells from blood. This CDR3 reads CSARTRALYEQYF. CDR3 DNA: TGCAGTGCTAGAACCCGGGCACTTTACGAGCAGTACTTC.